What follows are 5 T cell receptor beta chains derived from one specimen sequenced in a study of tumor and adjacent non-tumor tissue in lung cancer. Three rounds of nested PCR, following a modified ARM-PCR protocol, produced the TCRbeta library. TCRdb recomputed calls from the multiplex PCR reads with MiXCR, one row per CDR3 protein. The table lists almost 75,000 distinct CDR3 sequences, around 70% of them singletons. RNA was extracted from bulk tissue without any cell sorting. This non-tumor lung sample came from over 3 cm beyond the tumor edge. The sample taken for sequencing was distant non-tumor lung tissue. These receptors were collected from a woman aged 50 to 60 with non-small cell lung cancer.

Details on this clonotype: The junction differs from germline at one of its ends, possibly a read error. The chain carries TRBV7-2 and TRBJ2-1; perhaps D is TRBD1 or TRBD2 (6 bases each). CDR3 length: 13 amino acids. From germline, CDR1 is SGHTA and CDR2 FQGNSA. The CDR3 DNA reads TGTGCCAGCAGCTTAGGGGGGGCTAATGATCAGTTCTTC. It codes for CASSLGGANDQFF. Filled out from reference TRBV7-2 and TRBJ2-1, the complete variable domain reads GAGVSQSPSNKVTEKGKDVELRCDPISGHTALYWYRQSLGQGLEFLIYFQGNSAPDKSGLPSDRFSAERTGGSVSTLTIQRTQQEDSAVYLCASSLGGANDQFFGPGTRLTVL.

The V and J genes are TRBV11-2 and TRBJ2-1; 8 positions agree with TRBD1. Germline V lookup: CDR1 SGHAT, CDR2 FQNNGV. V trimming: 3 bases; J trimming: 9 bases; junction bases outside the gene matches: 13. The CDR3 is 16 residues long. CDR3 region: CASSFRGRGHSGEQFF. The CDR3 DNA reads as TGTGCCAGCAGCTTCAGGGGGCGCGGGCATAGTGGTGAGCAGTTCTTC.

Points on this clonotype: Possible read error: a much larger clone is one base away. The chain has TRBV20-1 and TRBJ2-5; D is undetermined. The CDR3 has 12 amino acids. Per the germline V gene, CDR1 is DFQATT and CDR2 is SNEGSKA (reference sequence). CDR3 protein: CNADARQETQYF. The CDR3 nucleotides are TGCAATGCTGACGCTAGACAAGAGACCCAGTACTTC.

With respect to this clonotype: A junction end diverges from the germline sequence, so it may reflect a read error. The chain employs TRBV12-3 or TRBV12-4 and TRBJ2-1, with 9 bases that match TRBD1. This CDR3 is built from 15 residues. CDR3 DNA sequence: TGTGCCAGCAGCCAGGACAGGGGAGGATACAATGAGCACTTCTTC. Protein: CASSQDRGGYNEHFF.

As regards this clonotype: The missing conserved phenylalanine or tryptophan at the end of this CDR3 makes a read error likely. The rearrangement joins TRBV6-2 or TRBV6-3 to TRBJ2-4, with D hard to call. CDR3 size: 15 residues. Trimming took 0 bases from V and 2 from J, leaving 8 bases between them. Per the germline V gene, CDR1 is MNHEY and CDR2 is SVGEGT. The CDR3 loop reads CASSYSTVTKNIQYL. CDR3 bases: TGTGCCAGCAGTTACTCGACCGTAACCAAAAACATTCAGTACTTG.